These T cell receptor beta chains were read from a single sample in a study of blood T cell repertoires in COVID-19. The assay was immunoSEQ multiplex PCR, and TCRdb's table has in-frame clones only and misses some. Found here are 150,000 to 200,000 clones, about 88% of them singletons; the top ten hold more than 6.5%. Source material: PBMCs or T cells enriched from blood (not recorded which). All receptors come from a woman between 45 and 60 years old who had recovered from COVID-19. Each CDR3 is given with its conserved first and last residue. The order of the fields is J gene, CDR3 length, V gene, CDR3 protein.

j_gene: TRBJ2-1; len: 16; v_gene: TRBV11-2; CDR3aa: CASSLLAGPSYNEQFF
j_gene: TRBJ2-4; len: 17; v_gene: TRBV4-1; CDR3aa: CASSQEGAGFSKNIQYF
j_gene: TRBJ1-1; len: 14; v_gene: TRBV7-9; CDR3aa: CASSLGANKAEAFF
j_gene: TRBJ2-5; len: 12; v_gene: TRBV28; CDR3aa: CASRRAGETQYF
j_gene: TRBJ2-7; len: 12; v_gene: TRBV6-5; CDR3aa: CASSQTGNEQYF
j_gene: TRBJ1-1; len: 14; v_gene: TRBV5-1; CDR3aa: CASSSTGYGAEAFF
j_gene: TRBJ1-2; len: 15; v_gene: TRBV30; CDR3aa: CAWSVAGASNYGYTF
j_gene: TRBJ2-7; len: 13; v_gene: TRBV28; CDR3aa: CASSLRQTYEQYF
j_gene: TRBJ2-1; len: 16; v_gene: TRBV6-5; CDR3aa: CASSYTGLSGANEQFF
j_gene: TRBJ1-1; len: 15; v_gene: TRBV28; CDR3aa: CASSIGTVPNTEAFF
j_gene: TRBJ1-1; len: 13; v_gene: TRBV4-2; CDR3aa: CASSQDSEGEAFF
j_gene: TRBJ1-2; len: 14; v_gene: TRBV10-3; CDR3aa: CAISGGQGAWGYTF
j_gene: TRBJ2-5; len: 12; v_gene: TRBV10-3; CDR3aa: CAISQGAETQYF
j_gene: TRBJ2-5; len: 16; v_gene: TRBV5-1; CDR3aa: CASSLAGAGREETQYF
j_gene: TRBJ2-7; len: 15; v_gene: TRBV9; CDR3aa: CASSPEGGRPDEQYF
j_gene: TRBJ1-3; len: 14; v_gene: TRBV6-5; CDR3aa: CASSYSHSGNTIYF
j_gene: TRBJ2-1; len: 12; v_gene: TRBV7-9; CDR3aa: CASLAGGRRAFF
j_gene: TRBJ2-1; len: 12; v_gene: TRBV28; CDR3aa: CASRTAGGPTFF
j_gene: TRBJ1-2; len: 11; v_gene: TRBV2; CDR3aa: CASSVSYGYTF
j_gene: TRBJ1-5; len: 15; v_gene: TRBV19; CDR3aa: CASSIDRRSNQPQHF
j_gene: TRBJ1-4; len: 15; v_gene: TRBV9; CDR3aa: CASSVGGAAMEKLFF
j_gene: TRBJ2-1; len: 15; v_gene: TRBV10-2; CDR3aa: CASSEGTSGSDEQFF
j_gene: TRBJ1-1; len: 15; v_gene: TRBV5-5; CDR3aa: CASSLYGGSYTEAFF
j_gene: TRBJ2-6; len: 18; v_gene: TRBV19; CDR3aa: CASSIAVERGTGANVLTF
j_gene: TRBJ2-1; len: 13; v_gene: TRBV19; CDR3aa: CASSIVQGSEQFF
j_gene: TRBJ2-4; len: 12; v_gene: TRBV30; CDR3aa: CAWSVDGDIQYF
j_gene: TRBJ1-6; len: 15; v_gene: TRBV4-1; CDR3aa: CASSPGTVHGSPLHF
j_gene: TRBJ1-2; len: 15; v_gene: TRBV27; CDR3aa: CASSPRGAANYGYTF
j_gene: TRBJ2-7; len: 14; v_gene: TRBV29-1; CDR3aa: CSAIAGDLPYEQYF
j_gene: TRBJ1-3; len: 16; v_gene: TRBV30; CDR3aa: CAWSVGGTGSGNTIYF
j_gene: TRBJ1-1; len: 13; v_gene: TRBV29-1; CDR3aa: CSVDPGTGAEAFF
j_gene: TRBJ1-2; len: 13; v_gene: TRBV27; CDR3aa: CASSFQGYYGYTF